The 18 T cell receptor beta chains given below trace back to one sample, sequenced in a study of cytomegalovirus exposure and HLA in healthy donors. With 60 Vbeta and 13 Jbeta primers, the PCR was carried out. Produced via immunoSEQ multiplex PCR; TCRdb's table is partial and in-frame only. This sample has approximately 280,000 clones, with 70% to 90% found just once. Material: PBMCs. Receptors were obtained from a young woman in good health and CMV-seronegative.

V usage is TRBV7-6 and J usage is TRBJ1-4; 7 nucleotides line up with TRBD1. The CDR3 is made up of 12 amino acids. Unmatched junction bases numbered 4, after V lost 2 bases and J lost 13 bases. Germline loops: CDR1 SGHVS, CDR2 FNYEAQ. The CDR3 reads CASSLQQGILFF. The CDR3 DNA follows: TGTGCCAGCAGCTTACAACAGGGGATACTGTTTTTT. The full variable domain, completed using reference TRBV7-6 and TRBJ1-4, is GAGVSQSPRYKVTKRGQDVALRCDPISGHVSLYWYRQALGQGPEFLTYFNYEAQQDKSGLPNDRFSAERPEGSISTLTIQRTEQRDSAMYRCASSLQQGILFFGSGTQLSVL.

This sequence joins TRBV19 and TRBJ1-2; D is undetermined. The V gene lost 7 bases and the J gene lost 0 bases, with 12 bases spanning the gap. Germline loops: CDR1 LNHDA, CDR2 SQIVND (reference sequence). The CDR3 extends over 14 amino acids. This CDR3 reads CASTITGTNYGYTF. The CDR3 DNA is TGTGCCAGTACCATAACCGGGACTAACTATGGCTACACCTTC.

This chain joins TRBV7-3 and TRBJ1-6; 10 nucleotides line up with TRBD1. CDR3 length equals 15 residues. The ends lost 3 bases at V and 10 bases at J; junction bases unmatched: 6. Germline CDR1 and CDR2: SGHTA and FQGTGA. The CDR3 reads CASSLGQGSWSPLHF. The CDR3 region has the DNA TGTGCCAGCAGCTTGGGACAGGGGAGTTGGTCACCCCTCCACTTT.

The chain has TRBV10-2 and TRBJ2-3, with D unclear. The CDR3 extends over 13 amino acids. Trimming cost V 3 bases and J 3 bases, with 7 bases left between them. Germline CDR1 WSHSY, CDR2 SAAADI. The CDR3 DNA reads TGCGCCAGCAGTGAAATCGTAACAGATACGCAGTATTTT. Encoded protein: CASSEIVTDTQYF.

This clone was counted once. The CDR3 reads CASSLQGWAGELFF. The CDR3 nucleotides read TGTGCCAGCAGTTTACAGGGATGGGCCGGGGAGCTGTTTTTT. The V call is TRBV27, the J call TRBJ2-2; a possible D gene is TRBD1 (5 bases). CDR3 length equals 14 residues. The V end lost 2 bases, the J end lost 6 bases, and 10 bases lay between the germline ends. Germline lookup yields CDR1 MNHEY and CDR2 SMNVEV (reference sequence).

The count of this clone is one. The rearrangement links TRBV5-1 to TRBJ2-7, with D uncertain. The length of the CDR3 is 13 residues. Per the germline V gene, CDR1 is SGHRS and CDR2 is YFSETQ. V was pared by 5 bases and J by 5 bases, with 14 bases between. CDR3 sequence: CASSGSTENEQYF. CDR3 sequence (DNA): TGCGCCAGCAGTGGGTCAACGGAGAACGAGCAGTACTTC.

The gene calls are TRBV5-1 and TRBJ2-5; a possible D gene is TRBD2 (6 bases). In germline, CDR1 is SGHRS, CDR2 YFSETQ. CDR3 length: 11 residues. Trimming cost V 3 bases and J 11 bases, with 11 bases left between them. DNA for the CDR3: TGCGCCAGCAGCTCGGAACGGGAGCAGTACTTC. Translation gives CASSSEREQYF.

This chain joins TRBV10-2 and TRBJ2-2, with D maybe TRBD2 (6 bases). Germline V gene lookup returns CDR1 WSHSY and CDR2 SAAADI. V gave up 6 bases and J gave up 4 bases, with 21 bases separating them. The CDR3 is 17 amino acids. CDR3 region: CASRQPLEGRSTGELFF. Written as DNA, the CDR3 is TGCGCCAGCAGACAACCCCTAGAGGGGAGGTCCACCGGGGAGCTGTTTTTT.

This chain connects TRBV27 to TRBJ1-5; TRBD1 matches at 7 bases. The CDR3 runs 16 residues. V lost 3 bases and J lost 2; bases outside the gene matches: 7. CDR1 is MNHEY, CDR2 SMNVEV, per germline (reference sequence). For the CDR3, the DNA is TGTGCCAGCAGTTTTACGGACAGGCTGGGCAATCAGCCCCAGCATTTT. Translation gives CASSFTDRLGNQPQHF.

A few counts support this clone. V is TRBV28 and J is TRBJ2-1, with 8 positions matching TRBD1. The CDR3 is 15 amino acids. The germline CDR1 and CDR2 sequences are MDHEN and SYDVKM. Trimming at V came to 5 bases and at J to 5 bases, leaving 8 bases not matched to a gene. This CDR3 reads CASSLTGAGHNEQFF. In DNA form, the CDR3 reads TGTGCCAGCAGTCTGACAGGGGCCGGTCACAATGAGCAGTTCTTC.

V and J are TRBV10-1 and TRBJ2-3, with D possibly being TRBD1 (6 bases). Trimming removed 2 bases from V and 5 bases from J, with 11 bases in between. CDR3 size: 14 residues. The germline V gene encodes CDR1 WNHNN and CDR2 SYGVQD (reference sequence). The CDR3: CASSEGGPEDTQYF. In nucleotides, the CDR3 is TGCGCCAGCAGTGAGGGGGGCCCAGAAGATACGCAGTATTTT.

The CDR3 sequence: CASSRTTNEKLFF. The CDR3 DNA reads TGTGCCAGCAGCCGTACAACTAATGAAAAACTGTTTTTT. The rearrangement links TRBV6-5 to TRBJ1-4; D is unclear. This CDR3 is 13 amino acids long. V was trimmed by 6 bases and J by 0 bases, leaving 5 bases between them. Per germline, CDR1 MNHEY and CDR2 SVGAGI.

This clone showed up just once. J is TRBJ2-3 and V is TRBV15, with 7 bases lining up with TRBD1. Per germline, CDR1 LNHNV and CDR2 YYDKDF (reference sequence). V trimming: 5 bases; J trimming: 0 bases; junction bases outside the gene matches: 8. The CDR3 extends over 16 amino acids. The chain's CDR3 is CATSFQTGRSTDTQYF. CDR3 nucleotides: TGTGCCACCAGCTTCCAGACAGGGCGTAGCACAGATACGCAGTATTTT.

V gene TRBV2 combines with J gene TRBJ1-5; D unresolved. Germline lookup yields CDR1 SNHLY and CDR2 FYNNEI. The CDR3 runs to 14 residues. Trimming shortened V by 3 bases and J by 3 bases, and 9 bases separated the two germline ends. The CDR3 DNA sequence: TGTGCCAGCAGTGATATGGCAGTCAATCAGCCCCAGCATTTT. As protein: CASSDMAVNQPQHF.

The DNA of the CDR3 is TGTGCCAGAAGCTGGGAGATGAGCTCCTATAATTCACCCCTCCACTTT. Amino acids: CARSWEMSSYNSPLHF. The chain has TRBV5-3 and TRBJ1-6; D remains unclear. TRBV5-3 belongs to the ORF category, with a function that is uncertain. Trimming pared 3 bases from V and 0 bases from J, leaving 10 bases between. CDR3 size: 16 residues.

Written as DNA, the CDR3 is TGTGCCTGGAGTGTACCTCCCGGGACAGGGAACGATCACTCTGGAAACACCATATATTTT. Its translation: CAWSVPPGTGNDHSGNTIYF. The J gene is TRBJ1-3, the V gene TRBV30; TRBD1 matches 9 bases. The trim removed 0 bases at V and 0 bases at J, leaving 15 bases unmatched. CDR1 and CDR2 (germline): GTSNPN, SVGIG (reference sequence). The CDR3 covers 20 residues.

This clone was seen only once. The chain links TRBV5-1 to TRBJ1-1; 7 positions match TRBD1. The CDR3 is made up of 11 amino acids. CDR1 and CDR2 from the germline V gene are SGHRS and YFSETQ. V dropped 5 bases and J dropped 7; count of bases not matched to a gene: 2. CDR3 sequence (DNA): TGCGCCAGCAGGGGACAGAATGAAGCTTTCTTT. Amino acid sequence: CASRGQNEAFF.

The CDR3 nucleotides are TGTGCCAGCAGCTTGGGACAGGGTCGATATGGCTACACCTTC. Its translation: CASSLGQGRYGYTF. The J gene is TRBJ1-2, the V gene TRBV5-4; TRBD1 agrees at 7 bases. The junction had 4 bases not matched to a gene; V was cut back by 0 bases and J by 5 bases. CDR3 length equals 14 residues. Germline CDR1 reads SGHNT; CDR2 reads YYREEE (reference sequence).